This is a list of T cell receptor beta chains from one sample in a study of cytomegalovirus exposure and HLA in healthy donors. The table came from immunoSEQ multiplex PCR; TCRdb's copy has only in-frame clones and leaves some out. The sample has some 200,000 clones, 80% seen once; the top ten hold 6.3%. The sample consisted of PBMCs. These receptors were collected from a man between 40 and 49 years old in good health and CMV-seropositive. CDR3s include the opening cysteine and the closing phenylalanine or tryptophan. The D gene is left open where the match is weak. Clone size, where shown, is once, few, many, or a class for clones that have expanded.

>NA|TRBD1|TRBV11-1|TRBJ2-3
TGTGCCAGCAGCTTGGCGGACAGGGGCACAGATACGCAGTATTTT
CASSLADRGTDTQYF
>NA|TRBD1|TRBV7-8|TRBJ1-3
TGTGCCAGCAGCTTAGTTCGAACAGGGGGCAATAAAAACACCATATATTTT
CASSLVRTGGNKNTIYF
>NA|NA|TRBV5-1|TRBJ1-1
TGCGCCAGCGCTAACAGGGCCCCGGGTACTGAAGCTTTCTTT
CASANRAPGTEAFF
>NA|NA|TRBV19|TRBJ1-3
TGTGCCAGTAGTTTTCTGGCTAGCTCTGGAAACACCATATATTTT
CASSFLASSGNTIYF
>NA|NA|TRBV9|TRBJ2-2
TGTGCCAGCAGCGTAGTGGAGGGTAGGAGCGGGGAGCTGTTTTTT
CASSVVEGRSGELFF
>NA|NA|TRBV19|TRBJ2-7
TGTGCCAGTAGTATAGACCCTAAGTCCGAGCAGTACTTC
CASSIDPKSEQYF
>NA|NA|TRBV9|TRBJ1-1
TGTGCCAGCAGCGCACAGAACACTGAAGCTTTCTTT
CASSAQNTEAFF
>NA|TRBD1|TRBV6-5|TRBJ2-5
TGTGCCAGCAGTTACCAGAACAGGGGAAGGGCGGAGACCCAGTACTTC
CASSYQNRGRAETQYF
>NA|TRBD1|TRBV6-1|TRBJ1-2
TGTGCCAGCAGACGCAGGGGGCCGGGCTACACCTTC
CASRRRGPGYTF
>NA|TRBD1|TRBV11-3|TRBJ2-3
TGTGCCAGCAGAGGGGTTGACAGGGGGGACGATACGCAGTATTTT
CASRGVDRGDDTQYF
>NA|NA|TRBV5-6|TRBJ1-2
TGTGCCAGCAGAGACAGCCCCTATGGCTACACCTTC
CASRDSPYGYTF
>NA|NA|TRBV29-1|TRBJ2-7
TGCAGTGTTGAACCCCCCACTGGTGAGCAGTACTTC
CSVEPPTGEQYF
>NA|NA|TRBV7-9|TRBJ2-2
TGTGCCAGCAGCCCCGGACACCTCAACACCGGGGAGCTGTTTTTT
CASSPGHLNTGELFF
>few|TRBD2|TRBV6-4|TRBJ2-3
TGTGCCAGCAGTGACACTAGCGGGGGGGCAGATACGCAGTATTTT
CASSDTSGGADTQYF
>NA|TRBD1|TRBV7-9|TRBJ2-5
TGTGCCAGCAGCTTACCTTCAGGGGGTCGGGAGACCCAGTACTTC
CASSLPSGGRETQYF
>NA|NA|TRBV18|TRBJ2-7
TGTGCCAGCTCGCCCAGCGGATACGTCGAGCAGTACTTC
CASSPSGYVEQYF
>NA|NA|TRBV4-2|TRBJ1-6
TGTGCCAGCAGCCAAGAAAGGCAGGGGCCGAATTCACCCCTCCACTTT
CASSQERQGPNSPLHF
>NA|NA|TRBV29-1|TRBJ1-4
TGCAGCGTTGCGTCGGAGCTACCTGAAAAACTGTTTTTT
CSVASELPEKLFF
>NA|TRBD1|TRBV18|TRBJ2-5
TGTGCCAGCTCACCCTCTGGGACAGCCGAGACCCAGTACTTC
CASSPSGTAETQYF
>NA|TRBD2|TRBV13|TRBJ2-7
TGTGCCAGCAGCCGAGACGGTGGGACTAGCGGTTTCTACGAGCAGTACTTC
CASSRDGGTSGFYEQYF
>NA|TRBD1|TRBV30|TRBJ1-5
TGTGCCTGGAAGCTAGGGGGCGCTGGGAATCAGCCCCAGCATTTT
CAWKLGGAGNQPQHF
>NA|NA|TRBV2|TRBJ1-2
TGTGCCAGCAGTGAAGTGCGTAACTATGGCTACACCTTC
CASSEVRNYGYTF
>NA|NA|TRBV19|TRBJ1-1
TGTGCCAGTAGTATAGATCCCGGCGGGGATACTGAAGCTTTCTTT
CASSIDPGGDTEAFF
>NA|TRBD2|TRBV7-6|TRBJ2-2
TGTGCCAGCAGCCTAGGGGGACTAGCGGGGCCCGGGGAGCTGTTTTTT
CASSLGGLAGPGELFF
>NA|TRBD1|TRBV27|TRBJ2-6
TGTGCCAGCAGTTTAGGACAGGGTATCGACGTCCTGACTTTC
CASSLGQGIDVLTF
>NA|NA|TRBV25-1|TRBJ1-1
TGTGCCAGCAGTGAATATAGAGGGAACACTGAAGCTTTCTTT
CASSEYRGNTEAFF
>NA|TRBD2|TRBV7-2|TRBJ2-3
TGTGCCAGCAGCCCGCGGGGGGGCTTAGATACGCAGTATTTT
CASSPRGGLDTQYF
>few|NA|TRBV4-1|TRBJ2-5
TGCGCCAGCAGCCAAGATGAGCTTAGCCAGGGAGAGACCCAGTACTTC
CASSQDELSQGETQYF
>NA|NA|TRBV9|TRBJ1-1
TGTGCCAGCAGCGTAGATATGGAGACTGAAGCTTTCTTT
CASSVDMETEAFF
>once|TRBD2|TRBV11-2|TRBJ2-1
TGTGCCAGCAGATTTAGCGGGGGGGCCTCCTACAATGAGCAGTTCTTC
CASRFSGGASYNEQFF
>NA|NA|TRBV5-1|TRBJ2-2
TGCGCCAGCAGCTTGGTTGCGTCCTCCGGGGAGCTGTTTTTT
CASSLVASSGELFF
>NA|NA|TRBV2|TRBJ1-1
TGTGCCAGCCGCTTCGGGTTCATGAACACTGAAGCTTTCTTT
CASRFGFMNTEAFF
>NA|TRBD2|TRBV28|TRBJ2-4
TGTGCCAGCAGCCCCGGGCTAGCGGGGTACAAAAACATTCAGTACTTC
CASSPGLAGYKNIQYF
>few|NA|TRBV2|TRBJ1-2
TGTGCCAGTCGCAAGAACTCAGGGGAATTCTATGGCTACACCTTC
CASRKNSGEFYGYTF
>NA|NA|TRBV6-4|TRBJ2-1
TGTGCCAGCAGTGTACAGGGTAGCTCCTACAATGAGCAGTTCTTC
CASSVQGSSYNEQFF
>NA|NA|TRBV5-4|TRBJ2-7
TGTGCCAGCACCCGGGGAGGTGGGGACCTCTACGAGCAGTACTTC
CASTRGGGDLYEQYF
>once|NA|TRBV9|TRBJ1-1
TGTGCCAGCAGCGTAGCGGGGTGGGACACTGAAGCTTTCTTT
CASSVAGWDTEAFF
>NA|NA|TRBV2|TRBJ2-1
TGTGCCAGCAGTGTTGGCAGGCTTAATGAGCAGTTCTTC
CASSVGRLNEQFF
>NA|NA|TRBV19|TRBJ1-2
TGTGCCAGTAGTATGGCAGCGAGGGAAGCTAACTATGGCTACACCTTC
CASSMAAREANYGYTF
>NA|NA|TRBV7-2|TRBJ2-1
TGTGCCAGCAGCTGGGCAGGTGGCAGGGTCGGCAATGAGCAGTTCTTC
CASSWAGGRVGNEQFF
>NA|NA|TRBV6-1|TRBJ2-7
TGTGCCAGCAGAGGGATTACAGGGTTCGAGCAGTACTTC
CASRGITGFEQYF
>once|TRBD1|TRBV5-4|TRBJ2-7
TGTGCCAGCAGCTTGAAGGGACAGGGAGGCGAGCAGTACTTC
CASSLKGQGGEQYF
>NA|NA|TRBV4-1|TRBJ2-5
TGCGCCAGCAGCGAAGGCCAGGGTGGTGAGACCCAGTACTTC
CASSEGQGGETQYF
>NA|NA|TRBV20-1|TRBJ2-3
TGCAGTGCTTCATTTGTGGATACGCAGTATTTT
CSASFVDTQYF
>NA|TRBD2|TRBV7-9|TRBJ2-3
TGTGCCAGCAGCTTAGGGCGGGGGGGCATGACAGATACGCAGTATTTT
CASSLGRGGMTDTQYF
>NA|NA|TRBV5-1|TRBJ2-2
TGCGCCAGCAGCGGAACACCTACGGGAACCGGGGAGCTGTTTTTT
CASSGTPTGTGELFF
>few|NA|TRBV4-1|TRBJ1-2
TGCGCCAGCAGCCAAAACAGGGTACGTGGCTACACCTTC
CASSQNRVRGYTF
>NA|TRBD2|TRBV9|TRBJ2-5
TGTGCCAGCAGCCCCCTCGGCAAAAACCGGGGGGACCCTTCGGAGACCCAGTACTTC
CASSPLGKNRGDPSETQYF
>few|NA|TRBV30|TRBJ1-5
TGTGCCTGGAGTGTACTAGGACGTCAGCCCCAGCATTTT
CAWSVLGRQPQHF
>NA|TRBD2|TRBV18|TRBJ2-3
TGTGCCAGCTCACCAACACCGGGACTAGCGGGGAGGCAGTATTTT
CASSPTPGLAGRQYF
>NA|NA|TRBV27|TRBJ2-4
TGTGCCAGCCGAAACGGGGTGGACATTCAGTACTTC
CASRNGVDIQYF
>NA|NA|TRBV30|TRBJ2-3
TGTGCCTGGAGTGTTCTAGATACGCAGTATTTT
CAWSVLDTQYF
>NA|NA|TRBV28|TRBJ1-5
TGTGCCAGCAGTTTGGGAGGGGTCTTAAATCAGCCCCAGCATTTT
CASSLGGVLNQPQHF
>once|NA|TRBV18|TRBJ2-7
TGTGCCAGCTCACTAGACAGCTATGAGCAGTACTTC
CASSLDSYEQYF
>NA|TRBD2|TRBV9|TRBJ2-3
TGTGCCAGCAGCGTAGCTACGACGGGGGGGCTGGTTACGCAGTATTTT
CASSVATTGGLVTQYF
>few|TRBD1|TRBV7-2|TRBJ2-5
TGTGCCAGCCAGGGACAGCTCCAAGAGACCCAGTACTTC
CASQGQLQETQYF
>NA|NA|TRBV10-3|TRBJ1-1
TGTGCCATCAGTGAGGGGGCATTGAACACTGAAGCTTTCTTT
CAISEGALNTEAFF